This T cell receptor (beta chain) was found in a study of blood T cell repertoires in COVID-19. Study-wide background: The cDNA or gDNA used as material had been derived from T cells, B-cell-depleted T cells, or PBMCs.

Those enrolled, adults aged about 18 to 89 years, came from about two dozen US areas. Cohort allocation depended upon clinical history that participants reported. In the source study's methods: Counts of nucleated cells, estimated from reference gene primer amplification, were obtained. The data were produced by immunoSEQ multiplex PCR, yet TCRdb's version contains in-frame clones alone and is incomplete. For V, J and clone size, that table is used; D and trimming come from the DNA. The data contain some 350,000 clones, approximately 89% of them seen just once; the ten biggest clones take up less than 6.5%. After removal of 6 bases from V and 0 bases from J, the junction contained 7 bases not matched to a gene. The CDR3 is 16 amino acids. Germline V lookup: CDR1 MDHEN, CDR2 SYDVKM.

The genes are TRBV28 and TRBJ1-5, with 8 bases lining up with TRBD1. Sequencing was carried out using PBMCs or T cells enriched from blood (not recorded which). The sequence came from a man aged 25 to 40 who had recovered from COVID-19. CDR3 nucleotide sequence: TGTGCCAGCAGAAAGGACAGGGCATATAGCAATCAGCCCCAGCATTTT. Encoded protein: CASRKDRAYSNQPQHF.